A single T cell receptor beta chain is shown here with its context. The data belong to a study of control samples from healthy donors and cancer patients. Sequenced by immunoSEQ multiplex PCR; TCRdb stores in-frame clones only, minus some. The sample comprises around 140,000 clones, more than 80% of which are singletons, and about 2.3% rests with the top ten. The CDR3 runs to 13 residues. Germline CDR1 reads SEHNR; CDR2 reads FQNEAQ (reference sequence). Trimming pared 1 base from V and 6 bases from J, leaving 8 bases between. V usage is TRBV7-9 and J usage is TRBJ2-3; D remains ambiguous. The receptor comes from a man aged 40-50 years in good health. The material sequenced was blood. CDR3 sequence: CASSLEVPDTQYF. DNA of the CDR3: TGTGCCAGCAGCTTAGAGGTCCCCGATACGCAGTATTTT.